These T cell receptor beta chains were read from a single sample in a study of T cell responses to AZD1222 COVID-19 vaccine. Data came from immunoSEQ multiplex PCR; TCRdb stores just in-frame clones and leaves some out. In the table there are around 84,000 clones, more than 70% of which are singletons. Specimen: peripheral blood, collected on day 0 of AZD1222 vaccination. The receptors derive from an adult in good health. The CDR3 runs from the conserved cysteine through the conserved F or W. The D gene is left open where the match is weak. Clone size is shown for a subset of rows, as once, few, many or a class of expanded clone.

TRBJ1-2 . . TRBV12-2 TGTGCAAGTCGCGCACGTCGGGAGGGACGAAAACCGGTCCATGGCTACACCTTC CASRARREGRKPVHGYTF
TRBJ2-5 . TRBD1 TRBV9 TGTGCCAGCAGCGCCCACCTGACAGGGGAAGAGACCCAGTACTTC CASSAHLTGEETQYF
TRBJ1-3 . . TRBV5-5 TGTGCCAGCAGCTTTATTGGAACATCTGGAAACACCATATATTTT CASSFIGTSGNTIYF
TRBJ2-7 . . TRBV5-1 TGCGCCAGCAGCCCTTGGGGGGACTTCTCTTTGGAGCAGTACTTC CASSPWGDFSLEQYF
TRBJ2-7 . TRBD2 TRBV6-5 TGTGCCAGCAGACGGGGGGCCTACGAGCAGTACTTC CASRRGAYEQYF
TRBJ2-7 . TRBD1 TRBV6-2/TRBV6-3 TGTGCCAGCAGTACGGACAGGGAAAGGTCCTACGAGCAGTACTTC CASSTDRERSYEQYF
TRBJ1-2 . . TRBV6-2/TRBV6-3 TGTGCCAGCAGTTTAAGGGGATATGGCTACACCTTC CASSLRGYGYTF
TRBJ1-5 . TRBD1 TRBV10-3 TGTGCCATCAGTGAGACAGGGGGCTGGGAGCAGCCCCAGCATTTT CAISETGGWEQPQHF
TRBJ1-1 . . TRBV6-5 TGTGCCAGCAGTCAAAGAGCGGTGGAAGCTTTCTTT CASSQRAVEAFF
TRBJ1-1 . . TRBV3-1/TRBV3-2 TGTGCCAGCAGCCAACCCGGGCAGGGCCAATATGAAGCTTTCTTT CASSQPGQGQYEAFF
TRBJ1-1 . TRBD1 TRBV4-2 TGTGCCAGCAGCACAAGAAACAGGGGGATGAACACTGAAGCTTTCTTT CASSTRNRGMNTEAFF
TRBJ2-5 few . TRBV6-2/TRBV6-3 TGTGCCAGCAGTTATGGGGGGAGGGAGACCCAGTACTTC CASSYGGRETQYF
TRBJ2-1 . TRBD2 TRBV6-4 TGTGCCAGCAGTGGGGTTAGCGGGAGCTGGCAGTTCTTC CASSGVSGSWQFF
TRBJ1-2 . TRBD1 TRBV3-1/TRBV3-2 TGTGCCAGCAGCCCCGAGGGACAGTTAGTTGGCTACACCTTC CASSPEGQLVGYTF
TRBJ1-1 . . TRBV7-3 TGTGCCAGCAGCCCCAACGGAGGGAACACTGAAGCTTTCTTT CASSPNGGNTEAFF
TRBJ1-6 . . TRBV7-2 TGTGCCAGCAGCTTAGACAGGACTAATTCACCCCTCCACTTT CASSLDRTNSPLHF
TRBJ2-5 once . TRBV6-2/TRBV6-3 TGTGCCAGCAGTCCCGGGGGAAGTGAGACCCAGTACTTC CASSPGGSETQYF
TRBJ1-1 . . TRBV3-1/TRBV3-2 TGTGCCAGCAGCCAAACAGGAGCTGAAGCTTTCTTT CASSQTGAEAFF
TRBJ1-2 . TRBD1 TRBV18 TGTGCCAGCTCAAGGGACAGCCAGAGGTATGGCTACACCTTC CASSRDSQRYGYTF
TRBJ1-2 . . TRBV6-4 TGTGCCAGCAGTGACTCAGGGGAGAAGGGCTATGGCTACACCTTC CASSDSGEKGYGYTF
TRBJ2-3 . . TRBV6-4 TGTGCCAGCAGTGAGATCGGGGCGAGCACAGATACGCAGTATTTT CASSEIGASTDTQYF
TRBJ2-1 . . TRBV2 TGTGCCAGCAGCCTACTAGCAGCACGGTTCTTC CASSLLAARFF
TRBJ1-2 few . TRBV11-2 TGTGCCAGCAGCCCCAGGGAGGGCTCCTATGGCTACACCTTC CASSPREGSYGYTF
TRBJ2-1 . . TRBV5-6 TGTGCCAGCAGCCTAGCCCCCTTCGCAGGGGGCGGGGGGGAAGGGCAGTTCTTC CASSLAPFAGGGGEGQFF
TRBJ2-3 . . TRBV5-4 TGTGCCAGCGGCAGAAACAGCGAATCCCCCACAGATACGCAGTATTTT CASGRNSESPTDTQYF
TRBJ1-2 . . TRBV29-1 TGCAGCGTTGGTATCAGGAACTATGGCTACACCTTC CSVGIRNYGYTF
TRBJ1-1 . . TRBV10-3 TGTGCCATCAGCGGAACGGAACGGATGAACACTGAAGCTTTCTTT CAISGTERMNTEAFF
TRBJ1-1 . . TRBV7-8 TGTGCCAGCAGCCCCTCCCTACAAGCTTTCTTT CASSPSLQAFF
TRBJ1-3 . TRBD1 TRBV18 TGTGCCAGCTCGACAGGGTTTGGAAACACCATATATTTT CASSTGFGNTIYF
TRBJ2-5 . TRBD2 TRBV7-2 TGTGCCAGCAGCTTCCAGCGGGGTGGAGAGACCCAGTACTTC CASSFQRGGETQYF
TRBJ1-4 . . TRBV20-1 TGCAGTGCCACCACTAATGAAAAACTGTTTTTT CSATTNEKLFF
TRBJ2-6 once TRBD1 TRBV7-8 TGTGCCAGCAGCTGGACGACAGGGCCTGGGGCCAACGTCCTGACTTTC CASSWTTGPGANVLTF
TRBJ2-7 . . TRBV7-2 TGTGCCAGCAGCTTAACCGGGCCCATGGGTGAGCAGTACTTC CASSLTGPMGEQYF
TRBJ2-1 . TRBD2 TRBV27 TGTGCCAGCACCCTTAGCGGGAATAGGCACAATGAGCAGTTCTTC CASTLSGNRHNEQFF
TRBJ1-1 . TRBD1 TRBV7-6 TGTGCCAGCAGCCCCCGACAGGGCAACACTGAAGCTTTCTTT CASSPRQGNTEAFF
TRBJ1-5 . . TRBV5-3 TGTGCCAGAAGCTGCCCTAACCCGGGCCCCCTCCCAGATCAGCCCCAGCATTTT CARSCPNPGPLPDQPQHF
TRBJ2-7 once . TRBV19 TGTGCCAGTAGTATATCGGGGGGCACCCTCTACGAGCAGTACTTC CASSISGGTLYEQYF
TRBJ2-1 . . TRBV18 TGTGCCAGCTCGAAGGGAAACAATGAGCAGTTCTTC CASSKGNNEQFF
TRBJ2-5 . . TRBV5-1 TGCGCCAGCAGCTCAAGGACAGCAACCCAAGAGACCCAGTACTTC CASSSRTATQETQYF
TRBJ2-5 . TRBD1 TRBV5-6 TGTGCCAGCAGCCTCACACAGGGGGCGCGTGAGACCCAGTACTTC CASSLTQGARETQYF
TRBJ2-3 . . TRBV6-5 TGTGCCAGCAGACTTGGACCCACCTCCACAGATACGCAGTATTTT CASRLGPTSTDTQYF
TRBJ2-7 . TRBD1 TRBV6-5 TGTGCCAGCAGTCCACAAACAGGGGGCCGGTACTTC CASSPQTGGRYF
TRBJ1-1 once . TRBV11-2 TGTGCCAGCCGGATCGGGAACACTGAAGCTTTCTTT CASRIGNTEAFF
TRBJ1-6 . TRBD1 TRBV27 TGTGCCAGCAGTTTATCGACCGTCTCCGGGACAGGGCGGTCACCCCTCCACTTT CASSLSTVSGTGRSPLHF
TRBJ2-3 . TRBD2 TRBV5-5 TGTGCCAGCAGCTTAGGTCTAGCGGGAGTTGGAGATACGCAGTATTTT CASSLGLAGVGDTQYF
TRBJ1-2 . . TRBV27 TGTGCCAGCAGTCCCCGTATCGAGGGTTTGAGAGGCTACACCTTC CASSPRIEGLRGYTF
TRBJ1-3 . . TRBV5-6 TGTGCCAGCAGCGGAGGGACAAAACCTGGAAACACCATATATTTT CASSGGTKPGNTIYF
TRBJ1-5 . . TRBV28 TGTGCCAGCACCCTGAGGGCGAATCAGCCCCAGCATTTT CASTLRANQPQHF
TRBJ1-4 few . TRBV9 TGTGCCAGCACCCCTTGGGGCCCTAATGAAAAACTGTTTTTT CASTPWGPNEKLFF
TRBJ1-1 . . TRBV5-1 TGCGCCAGCAGCTTGGAAGGACACCAGAACACTGAAGCTTTCTTT CASSLEGHQNTEAFF
TRBJ2-2 . TRBD1 TRBV5-1 TGCGCCAGCAGTGCCAGGGGACAGTCAGGCCCCGGGGAGCTGTTTTTT CASSARGQSGPGELFF
TRBJ1-3 . . TRBV30 TGTGCCTGGAGTCAGGGCCATGGAAACACCATATATTTT CAWSQGHGNTIYF
TRBJ1-1 . . TRBV2 TGTGCCAGCAGTGAAAACAGAGTCACTGAAGCTTTCTTT CASSENRVTEAFF
TRBJ1-5 . . TRBV30 TGTGCCTGGAGTGCGGGCAGCAATCAGCCCCAGCATTTT CAWSAGSNQPQHF